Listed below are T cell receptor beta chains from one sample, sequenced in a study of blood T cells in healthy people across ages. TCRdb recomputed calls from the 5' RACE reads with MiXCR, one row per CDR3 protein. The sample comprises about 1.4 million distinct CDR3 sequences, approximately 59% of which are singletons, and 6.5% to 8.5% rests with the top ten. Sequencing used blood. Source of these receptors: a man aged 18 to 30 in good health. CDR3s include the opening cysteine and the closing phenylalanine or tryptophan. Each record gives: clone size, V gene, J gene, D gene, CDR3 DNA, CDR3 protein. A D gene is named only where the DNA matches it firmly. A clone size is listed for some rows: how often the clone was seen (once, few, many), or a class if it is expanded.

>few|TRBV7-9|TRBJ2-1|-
TGTGCCAGCAGCTTAGGGAGGATCGCCTACAATGAGCAGTTCTTC
CASSLGRIAYNEQFF
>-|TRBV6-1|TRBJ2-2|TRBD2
TGTGCCAGCAGTGTGCAACTAGCGGGGGGGACGAATCCCGGGGAGCTGTTTTTT
CASSVQLAGGTNPGELFF
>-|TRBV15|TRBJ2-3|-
TGTGCCACCGGGTGGGGGAACCCGGGGGATACGCAGTATTTT
CATGWGNPGDTQYF
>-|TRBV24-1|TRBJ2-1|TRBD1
TGTGCCACCAGCCCGGGACAGGGGAGTCGGAATGAGCAGTTCTTC
CATSPGQGSRNEQFF
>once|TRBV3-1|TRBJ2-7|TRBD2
TGTGCCAGCAGCCAAGATAGGACTAGAGCTTACGAGCAGTACTTC
CASSQDRTRAYEQYF
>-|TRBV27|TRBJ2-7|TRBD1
TGTGCCAGCAGGGCGAACCCGACAGGGAGCTCCTACGAGCAGTACTTC
CASRANPTGSSYEQYF
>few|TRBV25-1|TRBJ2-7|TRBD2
TGTGCCAGCAGTGTGTCTAGCGGGCCGGTTGTCGAGCAGTACTTC
CASSVSSGPVVEQYF
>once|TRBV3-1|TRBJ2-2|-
TGTGCCAGCAGCCCCACACAGGGTTATTCGAACACCGGGGAGCTGTTTTTT
CASSPTQGYSNTGELFF
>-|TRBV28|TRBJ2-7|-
TGTGCCAGCAGATCTGGCGGGTCGGTCTACGAGCAGTACTTC
CASRSGGSVYEQYF
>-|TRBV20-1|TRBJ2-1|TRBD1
TGCAGTGCCCTACGGGACAGCAACAATGAGCAGTTCTTC
CSALRDSNNEQFF
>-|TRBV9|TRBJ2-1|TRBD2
TGTGCCAGCAGCGCTCATGGACTAGTCAGTGAGCAGTTCTTC
CASSAHGLVSEQFF
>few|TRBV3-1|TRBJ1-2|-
TGTGCCAGCAGCCACAGGGTAACAGCTAACTATGGCTACACCTTC
CASSHRVTANYGYTF
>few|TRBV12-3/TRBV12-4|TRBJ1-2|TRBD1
TGTGCCAGCAGTTGGACAGGTTCTTACACCTTC
CASSWTGSYTF
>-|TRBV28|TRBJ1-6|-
TGTGCCAGCAGTTTTATGGCCGCAAGCTCCTATAATTCACCCCTCCACTTT
CASSFMAASSYNSPLHF
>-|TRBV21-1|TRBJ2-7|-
TGTGCCGGCAGCAAAGCTCTAGGGGACAGGGGGGGCTACGAGCAGTACTTC
CAGSKALGDRGGYEQYF
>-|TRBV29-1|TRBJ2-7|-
TGCAGCGTTACAGGTCCATACGAGCAGTACTTC
CSVTGPYEQYF
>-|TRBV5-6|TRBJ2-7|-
TGTGCCAGCGGAACCACAGGTTCTCCCTACGAGCAGTACTTC
CASGTTGSPYEQYF
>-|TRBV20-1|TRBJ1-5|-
TGCAGTGCTAGAGACAGGGTTTGGGGGAGCAATCAGCCCCAGCATTTT
CSARDRVWGSNQPQHF
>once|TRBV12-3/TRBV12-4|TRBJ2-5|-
TGTGCCAGCAGTTTAGGGCTTTACGGGCAGTACTTC
CASSLGLYGQYF
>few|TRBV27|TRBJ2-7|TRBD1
TGTGCCAGCAGTTCGGACAGGGCCTACGAGCAGTACTTC
CASSSDRAYEQYF
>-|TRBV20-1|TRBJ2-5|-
TGCAGTGCCATCTCGGGACACTTACAAGAGACCCAGTACTTC
CSAISGHLQETQYF
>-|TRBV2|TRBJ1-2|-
TGTGCCAGCCTCCCTTGGAGGGACTATGGCTACACCTTC
CASLPWRDYGYTF
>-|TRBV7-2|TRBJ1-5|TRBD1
TGTGCCAGCAGCTTAGGGACAGGGATCAATCAGCCCCAGCATTTT
CASSLGTGINQPQHF
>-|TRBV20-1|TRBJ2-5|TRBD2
TGCAGTGCCGGACGACTAGCGGGACCTAAAGAGACCCAGTACTTC
CSAGRLAGPKETQYF
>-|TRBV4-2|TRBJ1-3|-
TGTGCCAGCAGCCAAGAACCCCCATCATCTGGAAACACCATATATTTT
CASSQEPPSSGNTIYF
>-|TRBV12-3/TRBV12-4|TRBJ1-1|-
TGTGCCAGCAAGAGGGGATGGACTGAAGCTTTCTTT
CASKRGWTEAFF
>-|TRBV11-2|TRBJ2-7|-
TGTGCCAGCAGCACAATCGCCGGTCCGTCGGGCGAGCAGTACTTC
CASSTIAGPSGEQYF
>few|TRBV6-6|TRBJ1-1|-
TGTGCCAGCAGTTACGGAGGGGGTCCGGGCACTGAAGCTTTCTTT
CASSYGGGPGTEAFF
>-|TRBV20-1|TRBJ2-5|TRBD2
TGCAGTGCTCCCCGAGAGCGTAGCGGGAGGGCCGTAGGAGAGACCCAGTACTTC
CSAPRERSGRAVGETQYF
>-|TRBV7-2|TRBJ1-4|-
TGTGCCAGCAGCTTAGGACGGGAGAATGAAAAACTGTTTTTT
CASSLGRENEKLFF
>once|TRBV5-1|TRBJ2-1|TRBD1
TGCGCCAGCAGCTTGTTGATCGGGACAGGGGCCTATGAGCAGTTCTTC
CASSLLIGTGAYEQFF
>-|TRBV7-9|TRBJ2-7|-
TGTGCCAGCAGACGGACGGAAAACTACGAGCAGTACTTC
CASRRTENYEQYF
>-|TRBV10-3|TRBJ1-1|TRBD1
TGTGCCATCAGTAATGGACAGGGTTTGAACACTGAAGCTTTCTTT
CAISNGQGLNTEAFF
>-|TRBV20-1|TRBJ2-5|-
TGCAGTGCTGGAGTCAACGAAGAGACCCAGTACTTC
CSAGVNEETQYF
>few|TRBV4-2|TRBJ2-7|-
TGTGCCAGCAGCCAACAAACGGGGCTCTACGAGCAGTACTTC
CASSQQTGLYEQYF
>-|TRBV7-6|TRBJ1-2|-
TGTGCCAGCAGCTTAGATGGGGCAGCGGAAGGCTACACCTTC
CASSLDGAAEGYTF
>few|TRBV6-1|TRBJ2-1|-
TGTGCCAGCAGTGAAGCGGCAGGGGGGGGCAATGAGCAGTTCTTC
CASSEAAGGGNEQFF
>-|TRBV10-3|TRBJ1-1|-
TGTGCCATGCGGAACACTGAAGCTTTCTTT
CAMRNTEAFF
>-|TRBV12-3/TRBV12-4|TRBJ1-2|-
TGTGCCAGCAGTTTAGAATCCCTCGGAGGCTATGGCTACACCTTC
CASSLESLGGYGYTF
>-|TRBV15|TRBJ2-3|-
TGTGCCACCAGCAGAGAGGAGGTTAGCACAGATACGCAGTATTTT
CATSREEVSTDTQYF
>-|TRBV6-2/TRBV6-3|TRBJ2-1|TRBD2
TGTGCCAGCAGGCAGGGGAATAGCGGGGAGGATGAGCAGTTCTTC
CASRQGNSGEDEQFF
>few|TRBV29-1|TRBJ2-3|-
TGCAGCGTTGGGGGTGGGGGAGATACGCAGTATTTT
CSVGGGGDTQYF
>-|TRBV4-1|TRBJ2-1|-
TGCGCCAGCAGCCCCTTAGAGGCCCTCAGGAGCGGTGAGCAGTTCTTC
CASSPLEALRSGEQFF
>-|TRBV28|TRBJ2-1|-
TGTGCCAGCAGTTCGCCGAGGGATGAGCAGTTCTTC
CASSSPRDEQFF
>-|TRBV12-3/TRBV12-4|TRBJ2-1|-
TGTGCCAGCAGTTTAGGCGGGGGCGTCGACAATGAGCAGTTCTTC
CASSLGGGVDNEQFF
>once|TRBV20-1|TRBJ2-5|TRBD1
TGCAGTGCTTACTATACCGGACAGGGAAGCCAGGAGACCCAGTACTTC
CSAYYTGQGSQETQYF
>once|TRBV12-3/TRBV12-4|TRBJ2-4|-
TGTGCCAGCAATACCAAGGGCCCCAAAAACATTCAGTACTTC
CASNTKGPKNIQYF
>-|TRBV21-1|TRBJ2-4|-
TGTGCCAGCAGCCCTACGGGACGTTTAGCCAAAAACATTCAGTACTTC
CASSPTGRLAKNIQYF
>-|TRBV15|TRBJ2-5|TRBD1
TGTGCCACCAGCAGAGATAGGGACAGCCAAGAGACCCAGTACTTC
CATSRDRDSQETQYF
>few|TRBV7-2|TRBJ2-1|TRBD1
TGTGCCAGCAGCTCTAGGACAGGAGCCTCCTACAATGAGCAGTTCTTC
CASSSRTGASYNEQFF
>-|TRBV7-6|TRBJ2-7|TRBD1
TGTGCCAGCAGCGGGAACAGGGGAGACGAGCAGTACTTC
CASSGNRGDEQYF
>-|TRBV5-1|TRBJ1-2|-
TGCGCCACCCAGATAGCCCCTGGCTTTACTCGAGACTATGGCTACACCTTC
CATQIAPGFTRDYGYTF
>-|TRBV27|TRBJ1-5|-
TGTGCCAGCTCCCCCGGGGGGAGAGGCAATCAGCCCCAGCATTTT
CASSPGGRGNQPQHF
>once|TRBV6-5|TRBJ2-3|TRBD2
TGTGCCAGCGTGCGCGGGAGCGGGGCAGATACGCAGTATTTT
CASVRGSGADTQYF